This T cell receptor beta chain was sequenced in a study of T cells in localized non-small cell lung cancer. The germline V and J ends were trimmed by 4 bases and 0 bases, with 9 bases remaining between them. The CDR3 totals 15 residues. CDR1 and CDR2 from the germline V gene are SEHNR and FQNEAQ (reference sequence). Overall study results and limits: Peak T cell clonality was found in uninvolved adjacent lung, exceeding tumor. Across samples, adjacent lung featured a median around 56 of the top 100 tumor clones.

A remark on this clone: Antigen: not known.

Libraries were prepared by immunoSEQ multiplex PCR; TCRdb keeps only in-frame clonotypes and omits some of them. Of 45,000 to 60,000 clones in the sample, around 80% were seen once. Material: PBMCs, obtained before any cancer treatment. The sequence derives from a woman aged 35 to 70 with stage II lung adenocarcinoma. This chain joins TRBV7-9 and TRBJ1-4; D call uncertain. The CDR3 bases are TGTGCCAGCAGCTATCTGAGTGCAACTAATGAAAAACTGTTTTTT. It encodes CASSYLSATNEKLFF.